A single TCR beta chain is shown here with its context. Its antigen is currently unknown. V dropped 2 bases and J dropped 7; count of bases not matched to a gene: 2. This CDR3 region has 14 residues. From germline, CDR1 is SNHLY and CDR2 FYNNEI. The sample comes from a study of blood T cells in healthy people across ages. Whole-study findings and limits: Diversity was estimated from one million T cells, and these estimates were considered underestimates. The study found TCR beta diversity correlated strongly with naive T cell percentage. It was not possible, with unsorted PBMCs, to conclusively compare naive and antigen-experienced cells. Long-lived and aged donors differed, with more naive CD4+ cells and higher diversity in the long-lived.

Together with a sample-barcoded 5' primer, a J-beta primer mix was included in a second PCR lasting roughly 6 to 12 cycles. TCRdb ran MiXCR on the 5' RACE reads and lists one entry per CDR3 protein. The repertoire holds about 1.6 million distinct CDR3 sequences, with roughly 30% as singletons. The sequenced material came from blood. This receptor was identified in a woman in her 30s in good health. The J gene is TRBJ2-1, the V gene TRBV2; 10 nucleotides match TRBD2. The CDR3 loop is CASSESSGRNEQFF. The CDR3, as DNA: TGTGCCAGCAGTGAAAGTAGCGGGAGGAATGAGCAGTTCTTC. The full variable domain, completed using reference TRBV2 and TRBJ2-1, is EPEVTQTPSHQVTQMGQEVILRCVPISNHLYFYWYRQILGQKVEFLVSFYNNEISEKSEIFDDQFSVERPDGSNFTLKIRSTKLEDSAMYFCASSESSGRNEQFFGPGTRLTVL.